The source of this T cell receptor beta chain is a study of beta chain features in type 1 diabetes. Study-wide background: Summed over all samples, the examined sorted cells came to 85 million to 130 million.

CDR1 and CDR2 (germline): SQVTM, ANQGSEA. V lost 3 bases and J lost 1, with 9 bases in between. CDR3 length: 13 amino acids. This clone occurred a few times. Since all of the isolated RNA was reverse transcribed, expressed TCRB transcripts were what got sequenced. Profiled with immunoSEQ multiplex PCR; TCRdb holds only in-frame clones, not every one. The repertoire includes 400,000 to 500,000 clones, around 13% of them detected once, and 0.03% to 0.04% sits in the top ten. The chain employs TRBV29-1 and TRBJ1-2; D remains unclear. Material: naive CD4+ T cells from blood. The TCR sequence derives from a man aged 30 to 45 in good health. The CDR3 DNA is TGCAGCGTTGATATTGTGAATAACTATGGCTACACCTTC. This sequence encodes CSVDIVNNYGYTF.